This TCR beta chain was sequenced for a study of T cells in Graves' hyperthyroidism and ophthalmopathy. Researchers took RNA transcripts and amplified the TCR beta CDR3 regions from them. The TCR CDR3 first-round RT-PCR relied on the HTBI primer set. TCRdb re-called the multiplex PCR reads through MiXCR, storing one row per CDR3 protein. The data show fewer than 750,000 distinct CDR3 sequences, 13% to 15% seen once. Comment on this clonotype: Its antigen is currently unknown.

Study-level results: Within blood appeared most thyroid clonotypes that had expanded above 0.001.

The CDR3 runs 15 residues. Per the germline V gene, CDR1 is MNHEY and CDR2 is SMNVEV (reference sequence). Trimming removed 5 bases from V and 6 bases from J; junction bases left unmatched: 5. Diagnoses were made from clinical symptoms, serum measures (thyroxine and TRAb), thyroid ultrasound and orbital computed tomography. The chain employs TRBV27 and TRBJ2-1; 12 nucleotides line up with TRBD1. The sequence was obtained from a woman in her forties or fifties with Graves' ophthalmopathy. The sequenced material came from blood. The CDR3 sequence is CASSPGQGASNEQFF. CDR3 nucleotides: TGTGCCAGCAGTCCGGGACAGGGGGCCTCCAATGAGCAGTTCTTC.